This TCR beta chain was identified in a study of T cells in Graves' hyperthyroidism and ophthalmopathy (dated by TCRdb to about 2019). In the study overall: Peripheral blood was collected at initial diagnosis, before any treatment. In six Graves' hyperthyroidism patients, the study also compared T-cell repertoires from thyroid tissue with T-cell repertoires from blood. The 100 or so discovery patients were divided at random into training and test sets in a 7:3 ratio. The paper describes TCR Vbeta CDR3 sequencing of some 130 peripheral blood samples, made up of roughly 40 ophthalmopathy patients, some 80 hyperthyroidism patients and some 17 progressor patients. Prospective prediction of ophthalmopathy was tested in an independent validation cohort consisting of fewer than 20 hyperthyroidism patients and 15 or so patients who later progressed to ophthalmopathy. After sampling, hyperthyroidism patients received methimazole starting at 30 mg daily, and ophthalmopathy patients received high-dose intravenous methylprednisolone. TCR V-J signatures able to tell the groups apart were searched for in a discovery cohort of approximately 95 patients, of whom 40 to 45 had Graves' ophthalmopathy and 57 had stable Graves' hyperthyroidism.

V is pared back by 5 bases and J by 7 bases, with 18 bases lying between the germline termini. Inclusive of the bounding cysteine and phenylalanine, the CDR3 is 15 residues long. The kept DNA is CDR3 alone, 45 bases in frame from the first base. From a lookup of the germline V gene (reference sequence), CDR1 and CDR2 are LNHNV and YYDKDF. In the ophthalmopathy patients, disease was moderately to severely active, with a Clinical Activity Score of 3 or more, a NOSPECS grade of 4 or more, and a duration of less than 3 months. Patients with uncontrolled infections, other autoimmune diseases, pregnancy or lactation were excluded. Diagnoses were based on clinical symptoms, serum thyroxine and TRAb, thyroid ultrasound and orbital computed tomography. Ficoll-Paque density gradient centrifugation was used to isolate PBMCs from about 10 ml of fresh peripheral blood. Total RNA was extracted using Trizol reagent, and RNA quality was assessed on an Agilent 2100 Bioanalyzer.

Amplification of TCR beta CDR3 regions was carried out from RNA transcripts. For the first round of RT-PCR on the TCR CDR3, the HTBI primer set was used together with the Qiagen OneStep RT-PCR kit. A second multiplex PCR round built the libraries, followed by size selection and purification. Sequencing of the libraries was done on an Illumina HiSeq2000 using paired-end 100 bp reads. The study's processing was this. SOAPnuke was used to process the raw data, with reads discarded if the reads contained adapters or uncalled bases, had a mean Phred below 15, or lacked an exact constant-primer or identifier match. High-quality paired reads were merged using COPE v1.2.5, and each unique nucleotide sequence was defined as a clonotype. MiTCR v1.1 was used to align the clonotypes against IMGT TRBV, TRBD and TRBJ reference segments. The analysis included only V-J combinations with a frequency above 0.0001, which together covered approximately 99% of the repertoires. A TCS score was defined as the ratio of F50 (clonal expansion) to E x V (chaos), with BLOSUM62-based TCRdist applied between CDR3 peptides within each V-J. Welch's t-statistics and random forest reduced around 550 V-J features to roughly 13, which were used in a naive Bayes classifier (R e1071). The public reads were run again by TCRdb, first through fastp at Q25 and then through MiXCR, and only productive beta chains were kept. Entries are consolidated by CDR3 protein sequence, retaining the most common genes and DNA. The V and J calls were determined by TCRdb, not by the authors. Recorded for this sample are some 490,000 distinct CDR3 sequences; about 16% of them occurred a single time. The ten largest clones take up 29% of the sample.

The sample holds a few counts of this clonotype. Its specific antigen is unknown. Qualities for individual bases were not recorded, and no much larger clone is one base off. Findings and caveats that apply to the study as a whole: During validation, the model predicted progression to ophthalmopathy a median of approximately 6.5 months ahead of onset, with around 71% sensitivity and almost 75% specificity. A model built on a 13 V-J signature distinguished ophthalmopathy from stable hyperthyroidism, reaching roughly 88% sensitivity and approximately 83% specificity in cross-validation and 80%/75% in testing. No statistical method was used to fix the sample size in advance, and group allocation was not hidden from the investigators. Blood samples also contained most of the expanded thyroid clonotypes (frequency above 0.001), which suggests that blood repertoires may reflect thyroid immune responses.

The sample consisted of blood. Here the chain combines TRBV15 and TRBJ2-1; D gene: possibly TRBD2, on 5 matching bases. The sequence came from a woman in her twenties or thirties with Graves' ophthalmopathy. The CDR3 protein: CATSPRAALGNEQFF. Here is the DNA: TGTGCCACCAGCCCTCGAGCGGCCCTTGGGAATGAGCAGTTCTTC.